The text below deals with one T cell receptor beta chain. Source study methods: Cell counts per sample came from amplifying reference gene primers. The data were produced by immunoSEQ multiplex PCR, yet TCRdb's version contains in-frame clones alone and is incomplete. V and J calls and clone size are given by that table; D and trimming were obtained from the DNA. The profile shows 65,000 to 75,000 clones, approximately 80% of them singletons. These data belong to a study of blood T cell repertoires in COVID-19. On the study more broadly: Whether acute or convalescent, the COVID-19 samples came from the United States, Italy and Spain. Nucleic acid was either cDNA or gDNA, and it came from T cells, B-cell-depleted T cells, or PBMCs.

This CDR3 is built from 15 residues. The V gene lost 4 bases and the J gene lost 0 bases, with 10 bases spanning the gap. CDR1 is SGHRS and CDR2 is YFSETQ in the germline V gene. This rearrangement joins TRBV5-1 to TRBJ2-2; the D gene is possibly TRBD1 (5 bases). The sample was peripheral blood. The clonotype was recovered from an older man with acute or convalescent COVID-19. CDR3 nucleotides: TGCGCCAGCAGCCCCGGACATACGAACACCGGGGAGCTGTTTTTT. The encoded protein is CASSPGHTNTGELFF.